This T cell receptor beta chain was observed in a study of memory CD4+ T cells and cytomegalovirus serostatus. Study context: Of the healthy Belgian adults, fewer than 10 were CMV seropositive and approximately 24 seronegative. Study-wide findings and caveats: Each of 65 to 75 CMV-associated TCRbeta sequences occurred in one to five individuals.

Authors' methods: Out-of-frame sequences were removed, leaving some 2 million distinct TCRbeta sequences. The protocol was immunoSEQ multiplex PCR, while the TCRdb copy is restricted to in-frame clones and leaves out a portion. V, J and clone size derive from that table, while D and trimming were established from the DNA sequence. The sample carries around 62,000 clones, about 80% recorded once. The CDR3 totals 15 residues. J was trimmed by 7 bases and V by 2 bases; bases with no gene match: 6. CDR1 and CDR2 from the germline V gene are SGHRS and YFSETQ. The sort gate was single viable CD3+CD4+CD8-CD45RO+ cells for memory CD4+ T cells. This clone has just one count. Antigen unknown.

The sequenced sample was memory CD4+ T cells from blood. The receptor's source is an adult in good health and CMV-seropositive. The V call is TRBV5-1, the J call TRBJ2-1, with 10 positions matching TRBD2. Here the CDR3 DNA reads TGCGCCAGCAGCTTAGCGGGGGGGCTTGTGAATGAGCAGTTCTTC. Amino acid sequence: CASSLAGGLVNEQFF.